The TCR beta chain under discussion was sequenced for a study of shared clonotypes between healthy human individuals. CDR3 length: 16 residues. After removal of 3 bases from V and 4 bases from J, the junction contained 10 bases not matched to a gene. Germline loops: CDR1 MGHRA, CDR2 YSYEKL. Repertoires were generated with immunoSEQ multiplex PCR, while TCRdb's copy carries only in-frame clones and drops some. The profile shows roughly 2.4 million clones, 90% to 97% of them singletons. The chain has TRBV4-1 and TRBJ2-7; TRBD2 aligns across 9 bases. This clonotype originated in a man aged 18 to 35 in good health. Sequences were obtained from naive CD4+ T cells sorted from blood. Specified subset: CD45RA+ positively selected. DNA of the CDR3: TGCGCCAGCAGCCACGGGCTGACTAGCGGACTTTACGAGCAGTACTTC. It encodes CASSHGLTSGLYEQYF.